This TCR beta chain was retrieved from a study of shared clonotypes between healthy human individuals. Looking at the study overall: CD4 naive cells filled three plates per donor, CD4 memory three, CD8 naive two and CD8 memory one.

Trimming left V 7 bases short and J 5 bases short, with 13 bases between. The CDR3 length is 13 residues. In germline, CDR1 is SGDLS, CDR2 YYNGEE. In regard to this clone: Its antigen is as yet unknown.

Generated by immunoSEQ multiplex PCR, the TCRdb table keeps only in-frame clones and is missing some. Among some 1.4 million clones listed, approximately 97% were seen once. Findings and caveats of the study: On the whole, naive subsets had larger estimated richness than memory subsets had. Shared clonotypes across all four donors exceeded non-shared ones in generation probability. Naive CD4 clonotypes overlapped across a handful of donors at approximately 5.3%.

This receptor was taken from a man aged 25-45 years in good health. V usage is TRBV9 and J usage is TRBJ2-1; no definite D call. Sequencing was performed on naive CD4+ T cells sorted from blood. The sample's subset: CD45RA+ positively selected. The chain's CDR3 is CASGAHPDNEQFF. In DNA form, the CDR3 reads TGTGCCAGCGGAGCCCACCCAGACAATGAGCAGTTCTTC.